The sequence of this T cell receptor (beta chain) was determined in a study of siplizumab effects on memory and regulatory T cells. Study outcomes and limitations: Unstimulated subsets contained matches for only a minor fraction of alloreactive clones. Proliferating Tregs taken from siplizumab cultures were not shown to have a confirmed suppressive function. Many proliferating CD4+ or CD8+ clones remained unclassified. Roughly 75-95% of them could not be assigned either a naive or a memory phenotype. Contribution to the alloresponse seemed major for naive T cells, which also seemed more diverse than memory cells.

The CDR3 is 14 amino acids. Germline CDR1 is MNHNS and CDR2 is SASEGT. The V and J ends lost 4 bases and 0 bases respectively, with 10 bases between them. A word on this clone: What it recognizes is unknown.

Profiling relied on immunoSEQ multiplex PCR, and the TCRdb table lists in-frame clones only, not all of them. This sample has 90,000 to 120,000 clones, with around 94% found just once. Sequencing was performed on Tregs sorted from blood. This chain uses TRBV6-1 with TRBJ2-7; no reliable D call. The clonotype comes from a human donor in good health. The CDR3 DNA is TGTGCCAGCAGTGCCCAGGCATACTCCTACGAGCAGTACTTC. Protein sequence: CASSAQAYSYEQYF.